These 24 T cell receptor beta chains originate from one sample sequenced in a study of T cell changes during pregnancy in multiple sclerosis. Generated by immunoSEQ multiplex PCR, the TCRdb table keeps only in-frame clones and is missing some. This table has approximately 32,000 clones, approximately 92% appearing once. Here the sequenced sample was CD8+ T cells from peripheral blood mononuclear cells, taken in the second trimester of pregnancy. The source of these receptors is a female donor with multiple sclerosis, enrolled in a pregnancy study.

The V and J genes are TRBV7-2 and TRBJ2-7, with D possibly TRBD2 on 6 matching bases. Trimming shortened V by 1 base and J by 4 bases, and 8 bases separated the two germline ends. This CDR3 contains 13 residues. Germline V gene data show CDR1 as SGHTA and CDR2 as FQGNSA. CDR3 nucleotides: TGTGCCAGCAGCTTAGGCCGGGGGTACGAGCAGTACTTC. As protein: CASSLGRGYEQYF.

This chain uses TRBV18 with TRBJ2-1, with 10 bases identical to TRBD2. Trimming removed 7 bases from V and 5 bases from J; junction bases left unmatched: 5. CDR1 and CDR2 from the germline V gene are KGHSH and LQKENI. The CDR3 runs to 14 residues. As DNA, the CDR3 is TGTGCCAGCTTCGGGACTAGCGAGAACAATGAGCAGTTCTTC. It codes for CASFGTSENNEQFF.

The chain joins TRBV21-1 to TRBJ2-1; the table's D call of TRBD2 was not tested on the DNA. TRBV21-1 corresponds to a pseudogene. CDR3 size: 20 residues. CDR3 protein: CASSNLTGTSAAPEYNEQFF. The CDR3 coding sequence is TGTGCCAGCAGCAACCTTACCGGGACTAGCGCGGCCCCCGAGTACAATGAGCAGTTCTTC.

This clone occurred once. CDR3 residues: CASSLGLAGEVEQFF. The CDR3 coding sequence is TGTGCCAGCAGCTTGGGACTAGCGGGGGAGGTCGAGCAGTTCTTC. V is TRBV5-8 and J is TRBJ2-1; 12 nucleotides line up with TRBD2. CDR3 length: 15 amino acids. J was trimmed by 10 bases and V by 0 bases; bases with no gene match: 5. The germline V gene encodes CDR1 SGHTS and CDR2 YDEGEE.

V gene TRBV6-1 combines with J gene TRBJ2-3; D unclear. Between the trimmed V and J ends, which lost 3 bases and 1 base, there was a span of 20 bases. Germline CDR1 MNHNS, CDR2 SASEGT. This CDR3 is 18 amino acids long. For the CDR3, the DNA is TGTGCCAGCAGTGACGTAATCGAGCTTCCTTTGGGCACAGATACGCAGTATTTT. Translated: CASSDVIELPLGTDTQYF.

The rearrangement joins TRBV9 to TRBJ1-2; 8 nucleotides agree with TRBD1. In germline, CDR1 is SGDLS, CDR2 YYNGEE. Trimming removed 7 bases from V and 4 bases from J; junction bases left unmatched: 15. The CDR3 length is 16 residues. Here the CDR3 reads CASGLGQGGIVYGYTF. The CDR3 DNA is TGTGCCAGCGGACTCGGACAGGGTGGAATAGTCTATGGCTACACCTTC.

The CDR3 DNA is TGTGCCAGCAGGGGAGTGGTAGCGGGAGGAATTCCATCCTACAATGAGCAGTTCTTC. It codes for CASRGVVAGGIPSYNEQFF. V is TRBV7-9 and J is TRBJ2-1, with TRBD2 identical over 10 bases. Trimming removed 6 bases from V and 1 base from J; junction bases left unmatched: 15. Germline values: CDR1 SEHNR, CDR2 FQNEAQ (reference sequence). The CDR3 consists of 19 residues.

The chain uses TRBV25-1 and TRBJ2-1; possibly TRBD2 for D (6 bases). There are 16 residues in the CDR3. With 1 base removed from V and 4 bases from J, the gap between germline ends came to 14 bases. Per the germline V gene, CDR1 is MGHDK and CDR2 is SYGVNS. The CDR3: CASSESGLALYNEQFF. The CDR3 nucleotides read TGTGCCAGCAGTGAATCTGGGCTAGCGCTATACAATGAGCAGTTCTTC. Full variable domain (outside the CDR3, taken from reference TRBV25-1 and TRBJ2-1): EADIYQTPRYLVIGTGKKITLECSQTMGHDKMYWYQQDPGMELHLIHYSYGVNSTEKGDLSSESTVSRIRTEHFPLTLESARPSHTSQYLCASSESGLALYNEQFFGPGTRLTVL.

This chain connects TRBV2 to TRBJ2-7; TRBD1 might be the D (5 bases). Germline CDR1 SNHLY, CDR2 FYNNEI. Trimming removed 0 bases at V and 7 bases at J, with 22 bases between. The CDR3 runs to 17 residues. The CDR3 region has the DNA TGTGCCAGCAGTGAAGCTGGAGACGGACATGACTCTGAAGAGCAGTACTTC. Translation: CASSEAGDGHDSEEQYF.

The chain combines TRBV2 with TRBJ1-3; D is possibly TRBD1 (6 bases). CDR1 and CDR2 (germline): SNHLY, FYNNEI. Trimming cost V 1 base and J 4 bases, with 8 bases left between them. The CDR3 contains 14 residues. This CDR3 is CASSEVGQGNTIYF. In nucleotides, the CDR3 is TGTGCCAGCAGTGAAGTTGGACAGGGAAACACCATATATTTT.

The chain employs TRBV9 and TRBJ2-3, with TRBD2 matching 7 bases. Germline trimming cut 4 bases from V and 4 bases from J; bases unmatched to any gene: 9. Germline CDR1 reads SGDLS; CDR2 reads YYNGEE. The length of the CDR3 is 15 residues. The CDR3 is CASSPSGKAADTQYF. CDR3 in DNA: TGTGCCAGCAGCCCCAGCGGGAAGGCGGCAGATACGCAGTATTTT.

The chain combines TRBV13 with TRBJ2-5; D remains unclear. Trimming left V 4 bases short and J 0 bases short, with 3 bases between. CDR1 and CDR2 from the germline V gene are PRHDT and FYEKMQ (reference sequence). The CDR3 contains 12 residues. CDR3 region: CASSSDQETQYF. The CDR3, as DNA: TGTGCCAGCAGCTCAGACCAAGAGACCCAGTACTTC.

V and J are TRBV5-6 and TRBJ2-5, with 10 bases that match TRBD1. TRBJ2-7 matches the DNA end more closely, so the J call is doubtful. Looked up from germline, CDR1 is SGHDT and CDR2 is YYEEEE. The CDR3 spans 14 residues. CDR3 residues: CASRGGQGAYEQYF. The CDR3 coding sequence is TGTGCCAGCAGGGGAGGACAGGGGGCCTACGAGCAGTACTTC.

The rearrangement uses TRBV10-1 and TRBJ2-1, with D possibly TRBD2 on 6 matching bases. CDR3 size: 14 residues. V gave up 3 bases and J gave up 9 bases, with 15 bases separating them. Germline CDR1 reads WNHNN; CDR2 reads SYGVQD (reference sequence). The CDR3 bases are TGCGCCAGCAGTGATGGAGGAGGGATGCTTGAGCAGTTCTTC. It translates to CASSDGGGMLEQFF.

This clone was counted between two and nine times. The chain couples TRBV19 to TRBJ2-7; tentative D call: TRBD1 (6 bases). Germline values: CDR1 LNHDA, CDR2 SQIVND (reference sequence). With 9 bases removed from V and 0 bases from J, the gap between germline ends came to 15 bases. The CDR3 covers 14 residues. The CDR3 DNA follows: TGTGCCAGCTCTGACAGGCTTAGCTCCTACGAGCAGTACTTC. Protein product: CASSDRLSSYEQYF.

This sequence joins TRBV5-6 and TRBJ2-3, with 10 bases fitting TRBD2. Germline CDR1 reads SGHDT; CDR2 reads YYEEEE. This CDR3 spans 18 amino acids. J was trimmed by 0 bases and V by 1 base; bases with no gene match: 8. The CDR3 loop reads CASSLSFGLAVSTDTQYF. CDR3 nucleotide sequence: TGTGCCAGCAGCTTGTCGTTTGGACTAGCGGTTAGCACAGATACGCAGTATTTT. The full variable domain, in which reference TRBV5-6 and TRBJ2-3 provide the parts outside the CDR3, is DAGVTQSPTHLIKTRGQQVTLRCSPKSGHDTVSWYQQALGQGPQFIFQYYEEEERQRGNFPDRFSGHQFPNYSSELNVNALLLGDSALYLCASSLSFGLAVSTDTQYFGPGTRLTVL.

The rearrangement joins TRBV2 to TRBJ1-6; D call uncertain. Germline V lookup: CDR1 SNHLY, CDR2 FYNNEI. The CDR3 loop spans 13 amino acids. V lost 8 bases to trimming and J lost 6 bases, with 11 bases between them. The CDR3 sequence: CASPSGSNSPLHF. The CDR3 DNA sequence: TGTGCCAGCCCGTCGGGGAGTAATTCACCCCTCCACTTT.

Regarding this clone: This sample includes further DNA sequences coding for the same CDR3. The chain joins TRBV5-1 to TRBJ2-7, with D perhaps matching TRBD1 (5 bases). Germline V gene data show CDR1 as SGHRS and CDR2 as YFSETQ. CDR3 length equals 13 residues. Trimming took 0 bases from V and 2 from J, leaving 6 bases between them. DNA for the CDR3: TGCGCCAGCAGCTTGGGCAGGGCCTACGAGCAGTACTTC. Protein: CASSLGRAYEQYF.

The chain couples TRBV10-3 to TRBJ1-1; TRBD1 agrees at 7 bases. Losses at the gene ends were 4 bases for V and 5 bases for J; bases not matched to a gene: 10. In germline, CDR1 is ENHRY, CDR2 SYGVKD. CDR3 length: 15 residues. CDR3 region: CAISVGLTGRTEAFF. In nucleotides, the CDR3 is TGTGCCATCAGTGTGGGCTTGACAGGGAGAACTGAAGCTTTCTTT.

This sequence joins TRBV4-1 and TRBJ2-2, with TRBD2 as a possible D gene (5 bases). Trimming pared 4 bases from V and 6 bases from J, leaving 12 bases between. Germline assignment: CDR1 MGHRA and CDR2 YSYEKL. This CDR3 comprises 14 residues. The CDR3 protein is CASSRILGAGELFF. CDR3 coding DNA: TGCGCCAGCAGCCGAATCCTCGGGGCCGGGGAGCTGTTTTTT.

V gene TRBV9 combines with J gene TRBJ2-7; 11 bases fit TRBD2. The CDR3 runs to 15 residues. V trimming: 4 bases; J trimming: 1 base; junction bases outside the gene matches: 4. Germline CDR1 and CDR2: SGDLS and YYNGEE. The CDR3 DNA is TGTGCCAGCAGCCCAAGACTAGCGGGATCCTACGAGCAGTACTTC. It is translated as CASSPRLAGSYEQYF.

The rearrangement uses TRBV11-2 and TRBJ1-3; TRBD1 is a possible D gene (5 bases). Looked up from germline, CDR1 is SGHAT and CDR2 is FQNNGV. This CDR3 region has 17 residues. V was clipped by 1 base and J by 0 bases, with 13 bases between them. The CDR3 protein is CASSLAYRPGSGNTIYF. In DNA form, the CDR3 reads TGTGCCAGCAGCTTAGCATACAGGCCGGGCTCTGGAAACACCATATATTTT.

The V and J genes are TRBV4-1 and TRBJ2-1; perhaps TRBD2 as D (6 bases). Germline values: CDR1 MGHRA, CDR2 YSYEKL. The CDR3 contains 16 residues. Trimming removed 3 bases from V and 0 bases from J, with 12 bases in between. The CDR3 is CASSHPATSSYNEQFF. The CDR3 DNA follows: TGCGCCAGCAGCCACCCTGCGACTAGCTCCTACAATGAGCAGTTCTTC.

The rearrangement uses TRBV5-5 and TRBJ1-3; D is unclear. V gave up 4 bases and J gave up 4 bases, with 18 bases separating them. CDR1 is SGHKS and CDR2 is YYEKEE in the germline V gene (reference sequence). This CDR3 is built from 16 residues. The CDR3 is CASSREAGGLGNTIYF. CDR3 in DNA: TGTGCCAGCAGCCGCGAGGCAGGAGGCTTAGGAAACACCATATATTTT.